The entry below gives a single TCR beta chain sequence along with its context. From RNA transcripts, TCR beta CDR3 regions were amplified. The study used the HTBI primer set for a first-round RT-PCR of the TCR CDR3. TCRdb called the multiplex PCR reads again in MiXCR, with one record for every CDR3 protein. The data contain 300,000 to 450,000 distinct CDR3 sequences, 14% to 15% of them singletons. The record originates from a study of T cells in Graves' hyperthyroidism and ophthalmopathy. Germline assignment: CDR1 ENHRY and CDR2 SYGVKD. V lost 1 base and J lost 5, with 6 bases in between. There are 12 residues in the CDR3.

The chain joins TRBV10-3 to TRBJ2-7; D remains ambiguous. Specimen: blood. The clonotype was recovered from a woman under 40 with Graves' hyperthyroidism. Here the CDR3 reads CAISEYGHEQYF. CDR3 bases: TGTGCCATCAGTGAGTATGGCCACGAGCAGTACTTC.